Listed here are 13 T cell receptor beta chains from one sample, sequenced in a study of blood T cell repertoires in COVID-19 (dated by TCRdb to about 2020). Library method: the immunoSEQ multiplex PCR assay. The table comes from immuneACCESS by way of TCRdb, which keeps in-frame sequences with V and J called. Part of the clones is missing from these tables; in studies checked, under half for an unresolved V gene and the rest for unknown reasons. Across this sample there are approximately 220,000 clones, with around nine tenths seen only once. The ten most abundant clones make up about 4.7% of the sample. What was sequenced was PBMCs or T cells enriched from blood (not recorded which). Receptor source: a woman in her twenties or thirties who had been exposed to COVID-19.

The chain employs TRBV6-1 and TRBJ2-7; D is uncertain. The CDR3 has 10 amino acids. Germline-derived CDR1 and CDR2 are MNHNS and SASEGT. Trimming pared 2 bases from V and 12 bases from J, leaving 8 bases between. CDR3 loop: CASSEYLRYF. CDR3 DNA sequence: TGTGCCAGCAGTGAATATCTCCGGTACTTC.

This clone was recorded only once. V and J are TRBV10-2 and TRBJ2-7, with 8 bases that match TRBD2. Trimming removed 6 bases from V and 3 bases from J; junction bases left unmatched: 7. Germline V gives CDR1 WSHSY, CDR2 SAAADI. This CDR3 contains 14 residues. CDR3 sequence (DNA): TGCGCCAGCAGGGACGGCGGGGGGAACTACGAGCAGTACTTC. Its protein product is CASRDGGGNYEQYF.

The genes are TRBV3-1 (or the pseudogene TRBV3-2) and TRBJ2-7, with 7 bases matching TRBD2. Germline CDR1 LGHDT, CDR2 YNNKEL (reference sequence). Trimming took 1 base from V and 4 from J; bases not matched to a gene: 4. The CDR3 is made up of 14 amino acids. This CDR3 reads CASSQGPAGYEQYF. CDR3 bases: TGTGCCAGCAGCCAAGGGCCAGCGGGGTACGAGCAGTACTTC.

The CDR3, as DNA: TGTGCCAGCAGTGAAAGGACAGGGGGCTGGGATGACAATGAGCAGTTCTTC. Translating it yields CASSERTGGWDDNEQFF. The V call is TRBV2, the J call TRBJ2-1, with 11 positions matching TRBD1. The V gene end was trimmed by 2 bases and the J gene end by 5 bases; junction bases not matched to a gene: 8. The CDR3 covers 17 residues. The germline CDR1 and CDR2 sequences are SNHLY and FYNNEI.

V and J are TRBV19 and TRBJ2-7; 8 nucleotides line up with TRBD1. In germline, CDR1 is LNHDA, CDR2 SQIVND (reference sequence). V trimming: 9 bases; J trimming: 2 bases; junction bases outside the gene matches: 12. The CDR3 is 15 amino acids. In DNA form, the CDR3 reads TGTGCCAGAAGCCCGACAGGGGATAGCCCCTACGAGCAGTACTTC. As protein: CARSPTGDSPYEQYF.

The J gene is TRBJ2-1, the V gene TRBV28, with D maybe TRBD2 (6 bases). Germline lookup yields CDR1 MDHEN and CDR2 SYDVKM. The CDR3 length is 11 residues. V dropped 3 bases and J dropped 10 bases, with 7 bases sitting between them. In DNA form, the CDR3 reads TGTGCCAGCAGTTTGGGAGGCGAGCAGTTCTTC. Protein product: CASSLGGEQFF. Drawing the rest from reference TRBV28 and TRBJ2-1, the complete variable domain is DVKVTQSSRYLVKRTGEKVFLECVQDMDHENMFWYRQDPGLGLRLIYFSYDVKMKEKGDIPEGYSVSREKKERFSLILESASTNQTSMYLCASSLGGEQFFGPGTRLTVL.

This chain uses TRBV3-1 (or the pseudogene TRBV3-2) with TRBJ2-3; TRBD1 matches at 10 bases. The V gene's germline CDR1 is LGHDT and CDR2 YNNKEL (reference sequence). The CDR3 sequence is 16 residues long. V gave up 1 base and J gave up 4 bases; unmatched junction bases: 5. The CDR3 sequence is CASSQGDRGQADTQYF. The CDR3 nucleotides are TGTGCCAGCAGCCAAGGAGACAGGGGGCAAGCAGATACGCAGTATTTT.

CDR3 coding DNA: TGTGCCAGCAGCCAAAGTGCAGGGGTGGCTTTCTTT. This sequence encodes CASSQSAGVAFF. The chain links TRBV3-1 (or the pseudogene TRBV3-2) to TRBJ1-1; weak D call: TRBD1 (6 bases). CDR3 size: 12 residues. Trimming shortened V by 2 bases and J by 11 bases, and 12 bases separated the two germline ends. Germline CDR1 reads LGHDT; CDR2 reads YNNKEL (reference sequence).

CDR3 sequence: CASSHTNDRTPYGYTF. The CDR3 DNA reads TGTGCCAGCAGCCACACAAATGACAGGACCCCCTATGGCTACACCTTC. The chain is built from TRBV7-9 and TRBJ1-2; a weak D match, TRBD1 (6 bases). There are 16 residues in the CDR3. Germline values: CDR1 SEHNR, CDR2 FQNEAQ (reference sequence). The germline V and J ends were trimmed by 5 bases and 4 bases, with 20 bases remaining between them.

This CDR3 is CASSVVAGGTTDTQYF. The CDR3 DNA sequence: TGTGCCAGCAGCGTAGTTGCGGGGGGTACCACAGATACGCAGTATTTT. V is TRBV9 and J is TRBJ2-3; 8 bases fit TRBD2. J was trimmed by 2 bases and V by 0 bases; bases with no gene match: 5. The CDR3 covers 16 residues. Germline V gene sequence: CDR1 SGDLS, CDR2 YYNGEE.

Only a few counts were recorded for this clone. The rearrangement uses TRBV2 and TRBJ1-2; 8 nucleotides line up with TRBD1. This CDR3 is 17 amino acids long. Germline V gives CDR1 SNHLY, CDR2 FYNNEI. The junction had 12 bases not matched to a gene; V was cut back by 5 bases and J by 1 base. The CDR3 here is CASSRSTGASYNYGYTF. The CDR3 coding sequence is TGTGCCAGCAGTCGCTCGACAGGGGCCTCTTATAACTATGGCTACACCTTC.

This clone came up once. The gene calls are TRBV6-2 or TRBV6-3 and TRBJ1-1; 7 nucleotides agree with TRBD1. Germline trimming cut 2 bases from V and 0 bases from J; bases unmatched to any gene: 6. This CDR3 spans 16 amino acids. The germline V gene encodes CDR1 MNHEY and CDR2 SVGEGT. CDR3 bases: TGTGCCAGCAGTTACGCCCGGGGACAGATGAACACTGAAGCTTTCTTT. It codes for CASSYARGQMNTEAFF.

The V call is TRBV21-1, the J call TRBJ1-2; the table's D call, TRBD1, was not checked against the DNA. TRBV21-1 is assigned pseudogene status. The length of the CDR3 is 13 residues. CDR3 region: CASPPTGVIGYTF. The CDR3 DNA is TGTGCCAGCCCCCCGACAGGGGTAATTGGCTACACCTTC.